The clone carrying this T cell receptor beta chain has more than one count but fewer than ten. Antigen: not known. This entry belongs to a study of post-analysis software for immune sequencing data. Findings of the study overall: With TRBV5-6, TRBV5-1 and TRBV20-1 included, roughly five TRBV segments were more frequent in patients than in controls.

Every TCR beta cDNA library bore unique molecular identifiers. TCRdb recomputed calls from the PCR reads with MiXCR, one row per CDR3 protein. The data show some 500,000 distinct CDR3 sequences, 45% seen once. The CDR3 totals 16 residues. V lost 2 bases, J lost 2 bases, and 4 bases stayed unmatched. CDR1 is MGHRA, CDR2 YSYEKL, per germline. The V gene is TRBV4-1, the J gene TRBJ2-7, with 12 bases fitting TRBD1. This sequence originates from a girl aged 5-17 years with multiple sclerosis. Sequenced material: blood. CDR3 region: CASSQRGTGGPYEQYF. The CDR3, as DNA: TGCGCCAGCAGCCAAAGGGGGACAGGGGGCCCCTACGAGCAGTACTTC.